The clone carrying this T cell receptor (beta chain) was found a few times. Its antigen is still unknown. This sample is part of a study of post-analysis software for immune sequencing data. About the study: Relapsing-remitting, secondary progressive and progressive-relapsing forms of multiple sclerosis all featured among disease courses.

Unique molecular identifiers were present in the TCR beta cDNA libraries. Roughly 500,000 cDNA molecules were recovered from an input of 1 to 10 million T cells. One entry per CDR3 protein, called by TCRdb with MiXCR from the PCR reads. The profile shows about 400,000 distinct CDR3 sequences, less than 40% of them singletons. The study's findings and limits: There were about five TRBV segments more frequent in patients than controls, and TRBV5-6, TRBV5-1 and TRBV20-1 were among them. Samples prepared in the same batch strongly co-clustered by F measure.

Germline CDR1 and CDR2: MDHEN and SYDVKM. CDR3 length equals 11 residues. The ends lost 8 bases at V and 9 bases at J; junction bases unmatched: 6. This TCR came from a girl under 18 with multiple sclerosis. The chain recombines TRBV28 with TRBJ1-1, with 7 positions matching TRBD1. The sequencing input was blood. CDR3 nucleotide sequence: TGTGCCAGCTACGCGGGACAGCAAGCTTTCTTT. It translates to CASYAGQQAFF.